This passage covers 28 T cell receptor beta chains from one sample sequenced in a study of shared clonotypes between healthy human individuals. Some clones are missing from TCRdb's copy, which holds only in-frame ones; the method was immunoSEQ multiplex PCR. The profile shows millions of clones, over 85% of them singletons. Sequencing input: naive CD4+ T cells from PBMCs. Stated subset: CD45RA+ positively selected. The receptors come from a man between 18 and 29 years old in good health. Some clones in this sample may be carry-over from other donors' samples.

In its sample, this clone was seen once. The genes are TRBV15 and TRBJ2-2; D may be TRBD1 (5 bases). The germline V gene has CDR1 LNHNV and CDR2 YYDKDF (reference sequence). V was trimmed by 5 bases and J by 6 bases, leaving 19 bases between them. CDR3 length equals 16 residues. The DNA for the CDR3 is TGTGCCACCAGCTTGGGAAGGGGATCATTGTCCGGGGAGCTGTTTTTT. Residues: CATSLGRGSLSGELFF.

This chain uses TRBV10-2 with TRBJ1-4; D unclear. Trimming cost V 4 bases and J 5 bases, with 8 bases left between them. The germline V gene encodes CDR1 WSHSY and CDR2 SAAADI. This CDR3 has 13 amino acids. The CDR3 sequence: CASSVRRNEKLFF. The CDR3 coding sequence is TGCGCCAGCAGTGTGAGGAGAAATGAAAAACTGTTTTTT.

This sequence joins TRBV5-1 and TRBJ2-7; D could derive from TRBD1 or TRBD2 (6 bases each). The V gene's germline CDR1 is SGHRS and CDR2 YFSETQ. V was pared by 4 bases and J by 3 bases, with 17 bases between. This CDR3 is 15 amino acids long. CDR3 sequence reads: CASSPEEGRGYEQYF. The CDR3 region has the DNA TGCGCCAGCAGCCCGGAGGAGGGCAGGGGCTACGAGCAGTACTTC.

In its sample, this clone was seen once. The V and J genes are TRBV6-5 and TRBJ1-2; D is ambiguous. In germline, CDR1 is MNHEY, CDR2 SVGAGI. This CDR3 is built from 13 residues. V was pared by 5 bases and J by 4 bases, with 11 bases between. CDR3 bases: TGTGCCAGCAGTCACAGCCATGTCTATGGCTACACCTTC. Encoded protein: CASSHSHVYGYTF.

The chain uses TRBV11-3 and TRBJ2-7, with 7 bases fitting TRBD1. The CDR3 totals 14 residues. J gave up 4 bases and V 0 bases, and 3 bases lay outside the gene matches. Germline values: CDR1 SGHNT, CDR2 YENEEA. The CDR3 DNA reads TGTGCCAGCAGCTTAGATCCGGACAGGTACGAGCAGTACTTC. Translated, it gives CASSLDPDRYEQYF.

The V and J genes are TRBV27 and TRBJ2-7; tentative D call: TRBD2 (6 bases). The CDR3 consists of 14 residues. The V end lost 3 bases, the J end lost 5 bases, and 14 bases lay between the germline ends. Per the germline V gene, CDR1 is MNHEY and CDR2 is SMNVEV (reference sequence). The CDR3 loop reads CASSFGGRSDEQYF. The CDR3 DNA reads TGTGCCAGCAGTTTTGGAGGGAGGAGCGACGAGCAGTACTTC.

CDR3 amino acids: CASSRTGISGANVLTF. CDR3 nucleotides: TGTGCCAGCAGCCGTACAGGGATATCTGGGGCCAACGTCCTGACTTTC. The genes are TRBV7-8 and TRBJ2-6; the D gene is possibly TRBD1 (6 bases). This CDR3 comprises 16 residues. V dropped 5 bases and J dropped 1 base, with 12 bases sitting between them. Germline CDR1 and CDR2: SGHVS and FQNEAQ. Full variable domain (missing parts from reference TRBV7-8 and TRBJ2-6): GAGVSQSPRYKVAKRGQDVALRCDPISGHVSLFWYQQALGQGPEFLTYFQNEAQLDKSGLPSDRFFAERPEGSVSTLKIQRTQQEDSAVYLCASSRTGISGANVLTFGAGSRLTVL.

Of note for this clone: The sample contains more than one DNA sequence encoding this CDR3. V is TRBV7-3 and J is TRBJ2-5; 14 nucleotides align to TRBD2. The CDR3 is 16 amino acids. The ends lost 5 bases at V and 4 bases at J; junction bases unmatched: 6. CDR1 and CDR2 from the germline V gene are SGHTA and FQGTGA. The CDR3 coding sequence is TGTGCCAGCAGCCTAGGGACTAGCGGGAGTGGAGAGACCCAGTACTTC. Translating gives CASSLGTSGSGETQYF.

CDR3: CSVSGQIYNEQFF. The CDR3 bases are TGCAGCGTTTCGGGACAGATATACAATGAGCAGTTCTTC. The V call is TRBV29-1, the J call TRBJ2-1; 7 bases fit TRBD1. Germline values: CDR1 SQVTM, CDR2 ANQGSEA. The V gene end was trimmed by 5 bases and the J gene end by 4 bases; junction bases not matched to a gene: 5. This CDR3 spans 13 amino acids.

This clone was recorded only once. V usage is TRBV28 and J usage is TRBJ2-3, with D unresolved. The length of the CDR3 is 11 residues. CDR1 is MDHEN and CDR2 is SYDVKM in the germline V gene. The CDR3, as DNA: TGTGCAGTTCTACGGACAGATACGCAGTATTTT. Amino acids: CAVLRTDTQYF.

In its sample, this clone was seen once. The chain has TRBV4-2 and TRBJ2-3; 9 nucleotides agree with TRBD1. V trimming: 4 bases; J trimming: 4 bases; junction bases outside the gene matches: 9. From germline, CDR1 is LGHNA and CDR2 YNFKEQ. The CDR3 loop spans 16 amino acids. The CDR3 bases are TGTGCCAGCAGCCCAACGGGACAGGGTCGGGCAGATACGCAGTATTTT. Its protein product is CASSPTGQGRADTQYF.

This clone was seen a single time. The chain carries TRBV19 and TRBJ2-1; possibly TRBD1 or TRBD2 for D (5 bases each). Germline CDR1 is LNHDA and CDR2 is SQIVND (reference sequence). Trimming removed 1 base at V and 2 bases at J, with 9 bases between. The CDR3 contains 15 residues. This CDR3 is CASSIGGTTYNEQFF. In DNA form, the CDR3 reads TGTGCCAGTAGTATAGGGGGGACCACCTACAATGAGCAGTTCTTC.

The J gene is TRBJ1-5, the V gene TRBV5-1; TRBD1 matches 7 bases. Germline CDR1 and CDR2: SGHRS and YFSETQ. V shed 4 bases, J shed 4 bases, and the junction held 5 bases outside the gene matches. The CDR3 length is 14 residues. Here the CDR3 reads CASSETTGNQPQHF. The CDR3 bases are TGCGCCAGCAGCGAAACGACAGGGAATCAGCCCCAGCATTTT.

V gene TRBV11-2 combines with J gene TRBJ1-4; possible D gene TRBD1, 6 bases. CDR1 SGHAT and CDR2 FQNNGV come from the germline V gene. CDR3 length: 15 amino acids. V lost 5 bases and J lost 6, with 16 bases in between. CDR3: CASSPKGDVDEKLFF. CDR3 bases: TGTGCCAGCAGCCCCAAGGGGGACGTAGATGAAAAACTGTTTTTT.

The chain links TRBV5-6 to TRBJ2-1; D tentatively reads TRBD1 or TRBD2 (5 bases each). Trimming removed 0 bases at V and 2 bases at J, with 9 bases between. This CDR3 is 15 amino acids long. The germline gives CDR1 SGHDT, CDR2 YYEEEE. This CDR3 is CASSLEGRTYNEQFF. The CDR3, as DNA: TGTGCCAGCAGCTTGGAGGGGAGAACCTACAATGAGCAGTTCTTC.

A single count supports this clone. The chain has TRBV15 and TRBJ1-2; tentative D call: TRBD1 (5 bases). Germline-derived CDR1 and CDR2 are LNHNV and YYDKDF (reference sequence). CDR3 length: 14 residues. The V end was cut by 0 bases, the J end by 7 bases, with 12 bases between. The CDR3 reads CATSREGAQRGYTF. The CDR3 coding sequence is TGTGCCACCAGCAGAGAAGGGGCCCAACGTGGCTACACCTTC.

The count of this clone is one. The genes are TRBV5-4 and TRBJ2-2; D is undetermined. Trimming stripped 0 bases from V and 5 bases from J, with 14 bases between. This CDR3 is 16 amino acids long. CDR1 is SGHNT and CDR2 is YYREEE in the germline V gene (reference sequence). CDR3: CASSLDTRQPTGELFF. CDR3 nucleotides: TGTGCCAGCAGCTTGGACACCAGACAACCAACCGGGGAGCTGTTTTTT.

V is TRBV4-2 and J is TRBJ2-2; no definite D call. V dropped 7 bases and J dropped 1 base, with 16 bases sitting between them. The CDR3 covers 16 residues. The V gene's germline CDR1 is LGHNA and CDR2 YNFKEQ. The CDR3 sequence is CASNDKSSQNTGELFF. The CDR3 DNA reads TGTGCCAGCAACGACAAGTCGTCCCAGAACACCGGGGAGCTGTTTTTT.

The rearrangement joins TRBV5-1 to TRBJ2-2; D ambiguous. The V and J ends lost 4 bases and 6 bases respectively, with 10 bases between them. The CDR3 covers 13 residues. Germline CDR1 reads SGHRS; CDR2 reads YFSETQ. The CDR3 bases are TGCGCCAGCAGCCTTATAAGGGCCGGGGAGCTGTTTTTT. It codes for CASSLIRAGELFF. Full variable domain (missing parts from reference TRBV5-1 and TRBJ2-2): KAGVTQTPRYLIKTRGQQVTLSCSPISGHRSVSWYQQTPGQGLQFLFEYFSETQRNKGNFPGRFSGRQFSNSRSEMNVSTLELGDSALYLCASSLIRAGELFFGEGSRLTVL.

J is TRBJ2-3 and V is TRBV5-1, with no clear D. Looked up from germline, CDR1 is SGHRS and CDR2 is YFSETQ. The V end was cut by 1 base, the J end by 0 bases, with 6 bases between. This CDR3 comprises 14 residues. The CDR3: CASSLYSSTDTQYF. CDR3 in DNA: TGCGCCAGCAGCTTGTACAGTAGCACAGATACGCAGTATTTT.

The chain uses TRBV5-4 and TRBJ2-5, with TRBD1 matching over 8 bases. Germline V gene sequence: CDR1 SGHNT, CDR2 YYREEE (reference sequence). The CDR3 loop spans 15 amino acids. The V segment lost 4 bases and the J segment 3 bases; nucleotides outside the gene matches: 8. This CDR3 reads CASSLYLTGEETQYF. CDR3 DNA: TGTGCCAGCAGCCTATATCTGACAGGGGAAGAGACCCAGTACTTC.

The chain couples TRBV28 to TRBJ2-3, with 11 bases fitting TRBD2. The length of the CDR3 is 15 residues. Per germline, CDR1 MDHEN and CDR2 SYDVKM. V was pared by 7 bases and J by 4 bases, with 7 bases of the junction left unmatched. The CDR3 DNA reads as TGTGCCAGCAAAAGTAGCGGGAGGGCCCCAGATACGCAGTATTTT. It specifies CASKSSGRAPDTQYF.

The V call is TRBV19, the J call TRBJ2-5; TRBD1 matches 7 bases. Germline values: CDR1 LNHDA, CDR2 SQIVND (reference sequence). The CDR3 length is 14 residues. V dropped 7 bases and J dropped 2; count of bases not matched to a gene: 7. Here the CDR3 reads CASKRTGPQETQYF. CDR3 nucleotide sequence: TGTGCCAGTAAGAGGACAGGCCCACAAGAGACCCAGTACTTC.

This chain connects TRBV29-1 to TRBJ1-2; weak D call: TRBD1 (6 bases). With 4 bases removed from V and 7 bases from J, the gap between germline ends came to 16 bases. CDR1 SQVTM and CDR2 ANQGSEA come from the germline V gene. The CDR3 sequence is 13 residues long. CDR3 region: CSVVGGRGLGYTF. DNA of the CDR3: TGCAGCGTTGTAGGAGGCAGGGGTCTTGGCTACACCTTC.

In this sample, this clone turned up once. This sequence joins TRBV18 and TRBJ2-5; D may be TRBD1 or TRBD2 (5 bases each). The germline V gene encodes CDR1 KGHSH and CDR2 LQKENI. The length of the CDR3 is 13 residues. Trimming stripped 3 bases from V and 5 bases from J, with 10 bases between. Here the CDR3 DNA reads TGTGCCAGCTCACCGGGGGAAATGGAGACCCAGTACTTC. It yields the protein CASSPGEMETQYF.

The chain joins TRBV27 to TRBJ1-5; perhaps TRBD1 as D (6 bases). Germline V lookup: CDR1 MNHEY, CDR2 SMNVEV (reference sequence). The V end was cut by 8 bases, the J end by 2 bases, with 16 bases between. CDR3 length: 15 residues. CDR3 loop: CASRPGGPGNQPQHF. The CDR3 DNA follows: TGTGCCAGCCGCCCGGGGGGGCCCGGCAATCAGCCCCAGCATTTT.

The chain has TRBV25-1 and TRBJ1-5; possible D gene TRBD1, 6 bases. The CDR3 is 15 amino acids. The V and J ends lost 5 bases and 3 bases respectively, with 14 bases between them. From germline, CDR1 is MGHDK and CDR2 SYGVNS. The CDR3, as DNA: TGTGCCAGCAGTAGGTCGGGGGCAACCAATCAGCCCCAGCATTTT. This encodes CASSRSGATNQPQHF.

This clone was observed a single time. This rearrangement joins TRBV14 to TRBJ2-5; 13 positions agree with TRBD2. V lost 4 bases and J lost 5; bases outside the gene matches: 10. Looked up from germline, CDR1 is SGHDN and CDR2 is FVKESK. CDR3 size: 17 residues. Here the CDR3 DNA reads TGTGCCAGCAGCCGACCCACTAGCGGGAGGGCGTATGAGACCCAGTACTTC. Protein sequence: CASSRPTSGRAYETQYF.